The clone carrying this TCR beta chain was detected a few times. What it binds is not known. These data come from a study of T cell repertoires in cytomegalovirus infection. Study information: As its CMV epitopes, the study selected recently identified HLA-C-restricted and well-studied HLA-B-restricted targets. Indications of both CMV infection and matching HLA type were provided by public TCR beta signatures. Whole-study findings and limits: Dominating the ex vivo response were HLA-C-restricted CMV-specific TCR beta clonotypes. Carriage of CMV together with the relevant HLA was identifiable through cumulative public TCR beta family frequency.

The CDR3 is 16 amino acids. V was pared by 1 base and J by 8 bases, with 20 bases between. Germline CDR1 and CDR2: LGHNA and YSLEER. TCRdb re-analysed the reads in MiXCR, keeping a single row per CDR3 protein. The sample gives under 150,000 distinct CDR3 sequences, around 30% of which show up once; 35% to 50% is in the top ten. This clonotype originated in a human donor in good health (CMV status not recorded). Some clones in this sample may be carry-over from other donors' samples. The sample consisted of CD8+ T cells from cultured PBMCs, taken from culture after CMV antigen stimulation. The rearrangement uses TRBV4-3 and TRBJ1-2; D is unresolved. The CDR3 reads CASSQARDKLRWGYTF. The CDR3 nucleotides are TGCGCCAGCAGCCAAGCCCGTGACAAGTTACGGTGGGGCTACACCTTC.